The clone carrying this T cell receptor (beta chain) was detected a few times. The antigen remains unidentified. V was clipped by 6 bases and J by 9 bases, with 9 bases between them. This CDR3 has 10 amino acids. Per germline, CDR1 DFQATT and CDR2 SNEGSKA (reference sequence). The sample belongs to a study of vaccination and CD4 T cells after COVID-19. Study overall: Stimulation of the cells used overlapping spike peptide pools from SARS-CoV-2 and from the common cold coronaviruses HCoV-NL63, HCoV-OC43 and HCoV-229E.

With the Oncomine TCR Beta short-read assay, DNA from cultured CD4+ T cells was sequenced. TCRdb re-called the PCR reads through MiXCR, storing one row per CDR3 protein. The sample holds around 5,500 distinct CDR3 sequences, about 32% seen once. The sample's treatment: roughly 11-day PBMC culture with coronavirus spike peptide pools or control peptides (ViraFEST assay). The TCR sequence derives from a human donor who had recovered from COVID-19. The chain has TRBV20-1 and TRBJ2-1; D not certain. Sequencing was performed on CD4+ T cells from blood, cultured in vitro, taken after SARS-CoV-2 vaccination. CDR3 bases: TGCAGTGCCCCCTATCCTGAGCAGTTCTTC. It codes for CSAPYPEQFF.